This T cell receptor (beta chain) was identified during a study of cytomegalovirus exposure and HLA in healthy donors. Study results and limitations: Some V segments, including TRBV6-2 and TRBV6-3, were excluded as indistinguishable. Later analysis identified 16,951 TCR beta sequences associated with HLA alleles, using a false discovery rate threshold of 0.05. What a later analysis reportedly showed was that an Asian-associated ancestry cluster had fewer N-insertions than the roughly 720-donor mean.

Trimming took 3 bases from V and 8 from J, leaving 22 bases between them. The CDR3 is made up of 16 amino acids. The V gene's germline CDR1 is KGHSH and CDR2 LQKENI. The PCR had 60 Vbeta and 13 Jbeta primers. This table comes from immunoSEQ multiplex PCR, and its TCRdb copy is limited to in-frame clones, with some not included. The sample shows about 240,000 clones, approximately 81% of them seen only once. Notes on this clone: Its target is unknown.

What was sequenced was PBMCs. This chain joins TRBV18 and TRBJ1-1; possibly TRBD1 for D (5 bases). The sequence was obtained from an older woman in good health and CMV-seropositive. CDR3 sequence (DNA): TGTGCCAGCTCACCCACACCCTTTTCAGGGTATTACGAAGCTTTCTTT. Encoded protein: CASSPTPFSGYYEAFF.